This TCR beta chain was recovered during a study of pediatric ulcerative colitis. Only in-frame clones appear in the TCRdb table, and some are missing; sequencing was by immunoSEQ multiplex PCR. Altogether approximately 60,000 clones are present, 86% being singletons, with the ten largest covering 3% to 4.5%. The V gene lost 4 bases and the J gene lost 7 bases, with 13 bases spanning the gap. Germline CDR1 PRHDT, CDR2 FYEKMQ (reference sequence). The CDR3 spans 14 residues. The chain carries TRBV13 and TRBJ2-2, with a weak D call TRBD1 (5 bases). Source material: blood. The TCR originated in a boy younger than 18 with severe ulcerative colitis. The CDR3 DNA is TGTGCCAGCAGCTCCAGACAAGGGGTCGGGGAGCTGTTTTTT. Its protein product is CASSSRQGVGELFF.